The source of this T cell receptor beta chain is a study of T cells in Graves' hyperthyroidism and ophthalmopathy. Study-wide context: Peripheral blood was acquired at first diagnosis, ahead of any therapy whatsoever. Study-wide results and limits: A model of 13 V-J pairs discriminated ophthalmopathy from stable hyperthyroidism.

Diagnoses rested on clinical symptoms, serum thyroxine and TRAb, thyroid ultrasound and orbital computed tomography. TCR beta CDR3 regions were amplified from RNA transcripts. During a first-round RT-PCR of the TCR CDR3, the HTBI primer set was used. Each CDR3 protein is one row after TCRdb ran MiXCR on the multiplex PCR reads. This table has hundreds of thousands of distinct CDR3 sequences, 16% appearing once. The CDR3 covers 14 residues. V was pared by 3 bases and J by 1 base, with 12 bases between. CDR1 is DFQATT and CDR2 is SNEGSKA in the germline V gene (reference sequence). As for this clonotype: Its target is not known.

This clonotype was obtained from a woman in her thirties or forties with Graves' ophthalmopathy. The chain combines TRBV20-1 with TRBJ1-1; D is unresolved. Material for sequencing was blood. CDR3 DNA: TGCAGTGCTAGTAGGTCAGCTCCGAACACTGAAGCTTTCTTT. Translation gives CSASRSAPNTEAFF.